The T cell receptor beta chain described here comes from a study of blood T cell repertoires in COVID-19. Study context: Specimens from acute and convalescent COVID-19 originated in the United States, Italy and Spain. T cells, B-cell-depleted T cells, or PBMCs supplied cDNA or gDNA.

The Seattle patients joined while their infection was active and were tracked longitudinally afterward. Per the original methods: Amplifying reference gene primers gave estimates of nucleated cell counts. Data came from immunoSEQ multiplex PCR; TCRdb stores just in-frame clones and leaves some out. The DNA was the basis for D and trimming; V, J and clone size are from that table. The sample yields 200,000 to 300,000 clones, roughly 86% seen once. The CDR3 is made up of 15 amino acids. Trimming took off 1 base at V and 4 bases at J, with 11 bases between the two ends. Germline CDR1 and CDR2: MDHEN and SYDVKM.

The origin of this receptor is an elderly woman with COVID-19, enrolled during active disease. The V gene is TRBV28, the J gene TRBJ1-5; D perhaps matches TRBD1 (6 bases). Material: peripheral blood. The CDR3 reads CASSLSTQGNQPQHF. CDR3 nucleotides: TGTGCCAGCAGTTTATCGACACAGGGTAATCAGCCCCAGCATTTT.